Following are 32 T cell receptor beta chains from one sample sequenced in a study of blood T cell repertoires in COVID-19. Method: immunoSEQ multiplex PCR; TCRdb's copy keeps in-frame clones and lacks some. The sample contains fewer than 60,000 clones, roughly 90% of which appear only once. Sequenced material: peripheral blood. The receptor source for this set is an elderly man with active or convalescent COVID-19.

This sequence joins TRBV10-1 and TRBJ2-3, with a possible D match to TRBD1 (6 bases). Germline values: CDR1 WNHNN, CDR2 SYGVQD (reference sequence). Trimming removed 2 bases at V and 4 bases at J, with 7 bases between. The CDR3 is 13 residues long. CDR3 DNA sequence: TGCGCCAGCAGTGAGGGGGGCCCAGATACGCAGTATTTT. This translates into CASSEGGPDTQYF.

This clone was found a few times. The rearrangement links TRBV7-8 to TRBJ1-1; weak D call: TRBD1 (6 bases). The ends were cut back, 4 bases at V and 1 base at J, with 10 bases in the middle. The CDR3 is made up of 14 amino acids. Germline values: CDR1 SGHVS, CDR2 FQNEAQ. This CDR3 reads CASSSGEGNTEAFF. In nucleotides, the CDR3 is TGTGCCAGCAGCTCAGGGGAGGGGAACACTGAAGCTTTCTTT. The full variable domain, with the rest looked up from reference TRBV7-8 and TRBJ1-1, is GAGVSQSPRYKVAKRGQDVALRCDPISGHVSLFWYQQALGQGPEFLTYFQNEAQLDKSGLPSDRFFAERPEGSVSTLKIQRTQQEDSAVYLCASSSGEGNTEAFFGQGTRLTVV.

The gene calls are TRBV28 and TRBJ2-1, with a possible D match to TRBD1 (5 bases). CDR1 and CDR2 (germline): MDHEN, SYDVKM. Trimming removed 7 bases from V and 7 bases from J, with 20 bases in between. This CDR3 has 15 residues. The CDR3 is CASTRRLGRFNEQFF. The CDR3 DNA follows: TGTGCCAGCACCCGGCGTCTGGGGCGGTTTAATGAGCAGTTCTTC.

The CDR3 DNA sequence: TGTGCCAGTAGTGTTCGACAGGGGTCCGGCTACACCTTC. Amino acids: CASSVRQGSGYTF. The chain recombines TRBV19 with TRBJ1-2; 8 bases are a match to TRBD1. CDR1 and CDR2 (germline): LNHDA, SQIVND (reference sequence). The CDR3 is made up of 13 amino acids. The trim removed 5 bases at V and 8 bases at J, leaving 7 bases unmatched.

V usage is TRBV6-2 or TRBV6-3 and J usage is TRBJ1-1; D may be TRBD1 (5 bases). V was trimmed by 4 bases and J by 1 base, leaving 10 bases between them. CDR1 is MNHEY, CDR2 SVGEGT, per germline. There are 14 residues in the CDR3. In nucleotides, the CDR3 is TGTGCCAGCAGTTTCAGCAGGGAGAACACTGAAGCTTTCTTT. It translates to CASSFSRENTEAFF.

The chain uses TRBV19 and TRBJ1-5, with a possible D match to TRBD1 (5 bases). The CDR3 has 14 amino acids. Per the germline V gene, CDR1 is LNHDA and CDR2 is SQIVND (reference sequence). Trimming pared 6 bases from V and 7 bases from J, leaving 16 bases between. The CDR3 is CASRNWGEGQPQHF. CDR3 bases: TGTGCCAGTAGGAATTGGGGGGAAGGCCAGCCCCAGCATTTT.

The CDR3 coding sequence is TGTGCCAGCAGCCTTGGACAGGGGGCAGGTGGCTACACCTTC. It is translated as CASSLGQGAGGYTF. This chain joins TRBV6-4 and TRBJ1-2; 11 bases map to TRBD1. CDR3 size: 14 residues. The germline gives CDR1 MRHNA, CDR2 SNTAGT. After removal of 6 bases from V and 7 bases from J, the junction contained 7 bases not matched to a gene.

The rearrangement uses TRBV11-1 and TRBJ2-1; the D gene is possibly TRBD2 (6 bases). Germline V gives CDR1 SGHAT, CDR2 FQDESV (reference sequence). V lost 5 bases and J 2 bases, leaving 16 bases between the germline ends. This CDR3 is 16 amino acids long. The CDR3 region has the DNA TGTGCCAGCAGCCCTCGCCAGCGGGTCACCTACAATGAGCAGTTCTTC. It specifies CASSPRQRVTYNEQFF.

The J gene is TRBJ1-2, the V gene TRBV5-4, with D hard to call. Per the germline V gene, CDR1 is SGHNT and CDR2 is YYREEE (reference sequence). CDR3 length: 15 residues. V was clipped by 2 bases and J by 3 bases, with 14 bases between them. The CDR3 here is CASSLNPAADYGYTF. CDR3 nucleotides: TGTGCCAGCAGCTTAAACCCGGCAGCGGACTATGGCTACACCTTC.

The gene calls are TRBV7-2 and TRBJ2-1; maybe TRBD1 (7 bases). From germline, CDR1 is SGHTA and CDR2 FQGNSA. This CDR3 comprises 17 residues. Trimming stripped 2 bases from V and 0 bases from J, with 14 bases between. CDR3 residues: CASSLSAGGSSYNEQFF. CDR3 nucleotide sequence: TGTGCCAGCAGCTTATCGGCAGGGGGGTCCTCCTACAATGAGCAGTTCTTC.

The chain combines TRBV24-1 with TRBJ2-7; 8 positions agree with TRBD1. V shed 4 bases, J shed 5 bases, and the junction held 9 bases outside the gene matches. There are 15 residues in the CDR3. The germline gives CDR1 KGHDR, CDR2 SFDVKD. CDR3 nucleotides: TGTGCCACCAGTGACAGGACAGGGTCCATCCACGAGCAGTACTTC. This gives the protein CATSDRTGSIHEQYF.

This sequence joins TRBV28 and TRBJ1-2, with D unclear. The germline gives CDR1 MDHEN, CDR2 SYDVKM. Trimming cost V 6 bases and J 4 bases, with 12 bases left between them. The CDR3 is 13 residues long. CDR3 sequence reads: CASSPMRFYGYTF. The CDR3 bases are TGTGCCAGCAGCCCCATGAGATTCTATGGCTACACCTTC.

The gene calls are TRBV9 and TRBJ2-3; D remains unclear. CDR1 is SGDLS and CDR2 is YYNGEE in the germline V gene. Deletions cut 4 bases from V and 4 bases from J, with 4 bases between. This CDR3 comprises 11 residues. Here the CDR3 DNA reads TGTGCCAGCAGCTCTTCAGATACGCAGTATTTT. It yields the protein CASSSSDTQYF.

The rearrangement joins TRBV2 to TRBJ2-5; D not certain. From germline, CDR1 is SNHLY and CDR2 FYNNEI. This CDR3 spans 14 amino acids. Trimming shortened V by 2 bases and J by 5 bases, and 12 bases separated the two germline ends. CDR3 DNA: TGTGCCAGCAGTGAATCACCCCGCCAGGAGACCCAGTACTTC. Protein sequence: CASSESPRQETQYF. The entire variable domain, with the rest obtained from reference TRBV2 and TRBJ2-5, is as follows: EPEVTQTPSHQVTQMGQEVILRCVPISNHLYFYWYRQILGQKVEFLVSFYNNEISEKSEIFDDQFSVERPDGSNFTLKIRSTKLEDSAMYFCASSESPRQETQYFGPGTRLLVL.

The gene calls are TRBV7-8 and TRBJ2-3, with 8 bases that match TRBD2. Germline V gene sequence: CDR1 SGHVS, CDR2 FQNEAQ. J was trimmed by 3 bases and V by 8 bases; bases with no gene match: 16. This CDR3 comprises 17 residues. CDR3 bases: TGTGCCAGCCTCCCGGGGTGGGGACTAGACAATACAGATACGCAGTATTTT. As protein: CASLPGWGLDNTDTQYF.

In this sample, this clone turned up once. CDR3: CASIAPGQGNQPQHF. CDR3 DNA: TGTGCCAGCATTGCTCCGGGACAGGGAAATCAGCCCCAGCATTTT. The chain recombines TRBV28 with TRBJ1-5, with TRBD1 matching 9 bases. Unmatched junction bases numbered 8, after V lost 7 bases and J lost 4 bases. The CDR3 spans 15 residues. Germline lookup yields CDR1 MDHEN and CDR2 SYDVKM.

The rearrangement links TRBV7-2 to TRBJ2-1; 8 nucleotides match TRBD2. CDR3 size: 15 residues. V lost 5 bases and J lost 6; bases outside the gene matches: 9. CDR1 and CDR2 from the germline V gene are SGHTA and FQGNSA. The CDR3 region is CASSARAGEINEQFF. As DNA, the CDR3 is TGTGCCAGCAGCGCTCGAGCGGGAGAGATCAATGAGCAGTTCTTC.

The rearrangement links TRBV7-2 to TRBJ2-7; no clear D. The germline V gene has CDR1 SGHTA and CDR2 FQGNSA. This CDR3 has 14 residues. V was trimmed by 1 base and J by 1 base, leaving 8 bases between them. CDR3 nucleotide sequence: TGTGCCAGCAGCTTAGGCAGGCAGTCCTACGAGCAGTACTTC. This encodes CASSLGRQSYEQYF.

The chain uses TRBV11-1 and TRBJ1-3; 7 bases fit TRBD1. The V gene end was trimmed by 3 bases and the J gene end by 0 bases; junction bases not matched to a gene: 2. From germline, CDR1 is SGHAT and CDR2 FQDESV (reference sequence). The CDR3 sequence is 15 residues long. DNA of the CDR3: TGTGCCAGCAGCTTCGGGACAGTCTCTGGAAACACCATATATTTT. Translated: CASSFGTVSGNTIYF.

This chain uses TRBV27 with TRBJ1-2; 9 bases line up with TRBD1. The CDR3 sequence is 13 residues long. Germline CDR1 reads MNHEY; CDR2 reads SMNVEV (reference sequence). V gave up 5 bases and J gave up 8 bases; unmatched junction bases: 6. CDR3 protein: CASSLDRGYGYTF. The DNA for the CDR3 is TGTGCCAGCAGTCTAGACAGGGGGTACGGCTACACCTTC.

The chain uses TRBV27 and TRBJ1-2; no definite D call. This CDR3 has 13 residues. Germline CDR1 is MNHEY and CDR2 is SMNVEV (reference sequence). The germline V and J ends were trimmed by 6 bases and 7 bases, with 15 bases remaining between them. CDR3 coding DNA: TGTGCCAGCAGCCTGTCCGGGTCCGGTGGCTACACCTTC. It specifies CASSLSGSGGYTF.

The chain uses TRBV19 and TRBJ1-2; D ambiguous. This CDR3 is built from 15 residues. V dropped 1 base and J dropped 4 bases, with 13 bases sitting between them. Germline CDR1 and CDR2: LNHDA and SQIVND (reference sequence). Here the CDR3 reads CASSIGRRNPYGYTF. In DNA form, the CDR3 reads TGTGCCAGTAGTATAGGTCGCAGAAACCCCTATGGCTACACCTTC.

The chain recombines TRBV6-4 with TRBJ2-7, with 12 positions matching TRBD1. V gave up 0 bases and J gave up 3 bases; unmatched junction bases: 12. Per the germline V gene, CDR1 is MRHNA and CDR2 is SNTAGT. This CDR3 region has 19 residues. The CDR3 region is CASSDSNRDRGRLVYEQYF. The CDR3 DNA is TGTGCCAGCAGTGACTCGAATAGGGACAGGGGGCGGCTTGTCTACGAGCAGTACTTC.

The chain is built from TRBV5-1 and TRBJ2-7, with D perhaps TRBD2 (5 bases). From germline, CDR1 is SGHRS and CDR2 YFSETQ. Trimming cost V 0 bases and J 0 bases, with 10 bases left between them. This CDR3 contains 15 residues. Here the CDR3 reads CASSLASGGSYEQYF. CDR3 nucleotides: TGCGCCAGCAGCTTGGCGAGCGGCGGCTCCTACGAGCAGTACTTC.

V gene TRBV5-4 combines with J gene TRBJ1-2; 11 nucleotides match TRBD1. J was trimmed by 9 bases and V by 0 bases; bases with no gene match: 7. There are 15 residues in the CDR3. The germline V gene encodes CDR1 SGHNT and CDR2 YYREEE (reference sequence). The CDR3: CASSLDGTGGESYTF. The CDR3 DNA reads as TGTGCCAGCAGCTTGGACGGGACAGGGGGGGAGAGCTACACCTTC.

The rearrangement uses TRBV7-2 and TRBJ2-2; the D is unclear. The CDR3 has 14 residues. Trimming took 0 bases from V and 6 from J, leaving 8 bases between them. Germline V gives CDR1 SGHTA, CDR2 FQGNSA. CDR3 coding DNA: TGTGCCAGCAGCTTAGCTGGAGTGCCCGGGGAGCTGTTTTTT. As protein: CASSLAGVPGELFF.

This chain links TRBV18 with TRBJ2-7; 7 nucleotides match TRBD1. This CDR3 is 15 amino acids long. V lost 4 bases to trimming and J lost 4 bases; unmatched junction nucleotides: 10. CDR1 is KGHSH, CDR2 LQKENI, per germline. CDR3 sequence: CASSLPPGQTYEQYF. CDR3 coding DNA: TGTGCCAGCTCACTTCCCCCGGGACAGACTTACGAGCAGTACTTC.

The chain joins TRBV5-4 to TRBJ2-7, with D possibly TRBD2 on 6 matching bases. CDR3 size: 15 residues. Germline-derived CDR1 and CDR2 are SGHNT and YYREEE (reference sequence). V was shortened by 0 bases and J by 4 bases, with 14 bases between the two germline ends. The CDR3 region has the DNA TGTGCCAGCAGCTTGGCCGGGGGAGGAAATTACGAGCAGTACTTC. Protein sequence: CASSLAGGGNYEQYF.

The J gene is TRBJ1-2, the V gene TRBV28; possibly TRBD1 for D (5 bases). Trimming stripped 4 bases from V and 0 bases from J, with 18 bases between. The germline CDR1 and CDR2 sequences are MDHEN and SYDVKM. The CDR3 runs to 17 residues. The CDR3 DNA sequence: TGTGCCAGCAGTTCGACCTTGGGGGGAAAGACTAACTATGGCTACACCTTC. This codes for CASSSTLGGKTNYGYTF.

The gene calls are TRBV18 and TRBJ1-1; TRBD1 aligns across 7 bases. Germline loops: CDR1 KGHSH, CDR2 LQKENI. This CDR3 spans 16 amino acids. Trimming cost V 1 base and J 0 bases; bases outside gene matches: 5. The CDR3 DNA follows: TGTGCCAGCTCACCACAACCGGGACAGTTGAACACTGAAGCTTTCTTT. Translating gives CASSPQPGQLNTEAFF.

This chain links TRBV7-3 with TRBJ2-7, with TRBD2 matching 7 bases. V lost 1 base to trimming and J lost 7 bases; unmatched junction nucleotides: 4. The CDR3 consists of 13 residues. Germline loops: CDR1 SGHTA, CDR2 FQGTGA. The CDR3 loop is CASSLSPGGEQYF. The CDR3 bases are TGTGCCAGCAGCTTAAGTCCCGGGGGGGAGCAGTACTTC.

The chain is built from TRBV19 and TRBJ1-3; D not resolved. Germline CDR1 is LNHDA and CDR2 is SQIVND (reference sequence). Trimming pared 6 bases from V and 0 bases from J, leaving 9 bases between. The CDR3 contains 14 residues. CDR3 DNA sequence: TGTGCCAGTAGGGCAGCGAGCTCTGGAAACACCATATATTTT. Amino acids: CASRAASSGNTIYF.